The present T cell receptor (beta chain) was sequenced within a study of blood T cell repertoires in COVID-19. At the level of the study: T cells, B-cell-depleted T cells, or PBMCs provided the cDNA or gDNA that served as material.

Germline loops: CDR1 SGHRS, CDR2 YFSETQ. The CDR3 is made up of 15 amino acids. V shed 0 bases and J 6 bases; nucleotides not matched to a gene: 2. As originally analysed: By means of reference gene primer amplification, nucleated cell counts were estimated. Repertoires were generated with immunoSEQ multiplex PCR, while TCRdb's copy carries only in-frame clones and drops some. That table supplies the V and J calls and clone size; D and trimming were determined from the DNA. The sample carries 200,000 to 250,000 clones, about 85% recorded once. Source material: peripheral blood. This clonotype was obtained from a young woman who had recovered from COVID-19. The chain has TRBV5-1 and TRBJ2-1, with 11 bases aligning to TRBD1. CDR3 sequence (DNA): TGCGCCAGCAGCTTGGGTGGACAGGGGGCCAATGAGCAGTTCTTC. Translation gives CASSLGGQGANEQFF.